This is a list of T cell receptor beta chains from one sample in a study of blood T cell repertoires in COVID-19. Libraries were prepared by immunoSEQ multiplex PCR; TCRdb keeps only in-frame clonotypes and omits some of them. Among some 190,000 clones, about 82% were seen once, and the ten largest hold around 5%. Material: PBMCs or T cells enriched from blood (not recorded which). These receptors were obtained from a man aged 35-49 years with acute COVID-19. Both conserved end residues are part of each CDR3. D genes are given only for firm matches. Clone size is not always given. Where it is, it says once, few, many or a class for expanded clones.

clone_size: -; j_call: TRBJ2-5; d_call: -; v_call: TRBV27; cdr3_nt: TGTGCCAGCAGTTTCGGGGAGTGGGAGACCCAGTACTTC; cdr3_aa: CASSFGEWETQYF
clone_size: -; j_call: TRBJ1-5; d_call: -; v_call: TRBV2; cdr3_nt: TGTGCCAGCAGGAACAGGGAGATTCAGCCCCAGCATTTT; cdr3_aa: CASRNREIQPQHF
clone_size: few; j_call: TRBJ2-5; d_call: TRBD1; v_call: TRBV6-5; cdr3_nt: TGTGCCAGCAGTTACTCGCAGGGGGTCCCACAAGAGACCCAGTACTTC; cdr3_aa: CASSYSQGVPQETQYF
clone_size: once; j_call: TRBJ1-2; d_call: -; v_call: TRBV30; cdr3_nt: TGTGCCTGGAGAAACGGGAGTTGGGATGGCTACACCTTC; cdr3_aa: CAWRNGSWDGYTF
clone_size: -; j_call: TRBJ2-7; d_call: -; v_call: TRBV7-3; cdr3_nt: TGTGCCAGTAATGCAGCGAGGAGCTCCTACGAGCAGTACTTC; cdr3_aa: CASNAARSSYEQYF
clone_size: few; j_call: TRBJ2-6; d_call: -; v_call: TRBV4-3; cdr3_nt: TGCGCCAGCAGCCAAGAAAGCAGGCTAGCGTCTGGGGCCAACGTCCTGACTTTC; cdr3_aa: CASSQESRLASGANVLTF
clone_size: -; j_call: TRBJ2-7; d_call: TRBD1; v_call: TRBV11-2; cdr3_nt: TGTGCCAGCAGCTTAGATTTTTGGACAGGGGGCTCCTACGAGCAGTACTTC; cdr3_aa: CASSLDFWTGGSYEQYF
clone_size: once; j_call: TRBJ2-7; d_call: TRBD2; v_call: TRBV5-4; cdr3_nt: TGTGCCAGCAGCGTCAGCGGGAGTGTCAAGCAGTACTTC; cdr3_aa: CASSVSGSVKQYF
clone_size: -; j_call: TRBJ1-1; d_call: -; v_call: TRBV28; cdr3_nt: TGTGCCAGCAGTTTACCTCTGGGGCGGATGAACACTGAAGCTTTCTTT; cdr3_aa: CASSLPLGRMNTEAFF
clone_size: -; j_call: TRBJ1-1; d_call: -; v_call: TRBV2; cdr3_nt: TGTGCCAGCTATGAGGGGGCTGAAGCTTTCTTT; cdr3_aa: CASYEGAEAFF
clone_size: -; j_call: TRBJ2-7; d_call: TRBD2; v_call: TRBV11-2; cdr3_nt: TGTGCCAGCAGCGGAACGACTAGCGGTCGAAGGTACGAGCAGTACTTC; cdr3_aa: CASSGTTSGRRYEQYF
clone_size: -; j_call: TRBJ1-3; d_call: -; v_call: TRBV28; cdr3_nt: TGTGCCAGCGTGGGGGGGGGCTCTGGAAACACCATATATTTT; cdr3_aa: CASVGGGSGNTIYF
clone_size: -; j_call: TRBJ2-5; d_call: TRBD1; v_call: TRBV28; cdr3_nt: TGTGCCAGCAGGACAGCACAGGGGATCAGTGAGACCCAGTACTTC; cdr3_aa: CASRTAQGISETQYF
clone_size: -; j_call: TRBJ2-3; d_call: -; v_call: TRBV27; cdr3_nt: TGTGCCAGCAGTTCCGAAACTCAATCCACAGATACGCAGTATTTT; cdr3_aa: CASSSETQSTDTQYF
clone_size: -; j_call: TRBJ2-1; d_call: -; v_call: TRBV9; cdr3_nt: TGTGCCAGCAGCGTAGCCTCCTATGAGCAGTTCTTC; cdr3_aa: CASSVASYEQFF